Sequencing of this T cell receptor beta chain was carried out in a study of CD8 T cells in ankylosing spondylitis. The junction had 7 bases not matched to a gene; V was cut back by 2 bases and J by 3 bases. The CDR3 has 16 residues. The V gene's germline CDR1 is SNHLY and CDR2 FYNNEI. Quantitative 5'-RACE with molecular barcodes produced the TCR beta libraries. From the 5' RACE reads, TCRdb called clonotypes with MiXCR, one entry per CDR3 protein. The table has roughly 69,000 distinct CDR3 sequences, 5.3% seen once. The study, taken as a whole, reports: Reportedly, matched ankylosing spondylitis synovial fluid was significantly enriched for disease-linked clones. Clones that were linked to disease were CD8+ and were relatively rare in peripheral blood. About 8 highly homologous variants made up a TCR beta motif, and this motif appeared characteristic of ankylosing spondylitis blood.

This clonotype was recorded many times. Its target is unknown. The chain carries TRBV2 and TRBJ1-5, with TRBD1 identical over 7 bases. This clonotype originated in a male donor with ankylosing spondylitis or in good health (not recorded which). Sequenced material: blood, either unsorted or a sorted T cell fraction (not recorded which). DNA of the CDR3: TGTGCCAGCAGTGAAAACAGACAGGGACTCAATCAGCCCCAGCATTTT. Its protein is CASSENRQGLNQPQHF.